The 17 T cell receptor beta chains below all came from one sample that was sequenced in a study of PD-1 blockade in mismatch repair-deficient tumors. TCRdb's copy holds only in-frame clones and misses some; the assay was immunoSEQ multiplex PCR. Of about 35,000 clones listed, roughly 80% are singletons. The sequences come from PBMCs, collected around 6 weeks after starting pembrolizumab. All receptors derive from an adult with mismatch repair-deficient cancer.

This chain uses TRBV14 with TRBJ2-1; D might be TRBD2 (5 bases). This CDR3 comprises 14 residues. Trimming removed 2 bases at V and 6 bases at J, with 11 bases between. CDR1 SGHDN and CDR2 FVKESK come from the germline V gene. This CDR3 is CASSQRELGNEQFF. CDR3 nucleotide sequence: TGTGCCAGCAGCCAAAGGGAGCTAGGCAATGAGCAGTTCTTC.

The rearrangement joins TRBV11-2 to TRBJ2-7; 8 nucleotides line up with TRBD1. Unmatched junction bases numbered 22, after V lost 7 bases and J lost 2 bases. The germline gives CDR1 SGHAT, CDR2 FQNNGV. The CDR3 has 19 residues. The CDR3 DNA sequence: TGTGCCAGCACCCACCGACAGGGGAGATTTAGTTTCGCGCCCTACGAGCAGTACTTC. This sequence encodes CASTHRQGRFSFAPYEQYF.

In this sample, this clone turned up once. This chain connects TRBV9 to TRBJ1-6; D is perhaps TRBD1 (6 bases). There are 18 residues in the CDR3. CDR1 SGDLS and CDR2 YYNGEE come from the germline V gene. V gave up 4 bases and J gave up 0 bases, with 17 bases separating them. The CDR3 coding sequence is TGTGCCAGCAGCCCCACAGGGTTAGGGGGCTCCTATAATTCACCCCTCCACTTT. Protein product: CASSPTGLGGSYNSPLHF.

This CDR3 is CASSSDPSSGIYNEQFF. CDR3 nucleotide sequence: TGCGCCAGCAGCTCTGATCCGTCTAGCGGGATATACAATGAGCAGTTCTTC. This chain connects TRBV5-1 to TRBJ2-1, with TRBD2 matching 9 bases. CDR1 is SGHRS, CDR2 YFSETQ, per germline. The CDR3 is 17 residues long. V gave up 3 bases and J gave up 4 bases; unmatched junction bases: 11.

V gene TRBV7-2 combines with J gene TRBJ1-1, with D possibly TRBD1 on 5 matching bases. Trimming took 5 bases from V and 2 from J, leaving 9 bases between them. Germline lookup yields CDR1 SGHTA and CDR2 FQGNSA. The CDR3 consists of 13 residues. CDR3 sequence (DNA): TGTGCCAGCAGCACTCAGGGTAACACTGAAGCTTTCTTT. Protein sequence: CASSTQGNTEAFF.

The V and J genes are TRBV18 and TRBJ2-3, with D maybe TRBD1 (5 bases). The CDR3 totals 14 residues. Germline V lookup: CDR1 KGHSH, CDR2 LQKENI. Between the trimmed V and J ends, which lost 6 bases and 0 bases, there was a span of 10 bases. CDR3: CASSRQFSTDTQYF. Written as DNA, the CDR3 is TGTGCCAGCTCTAGACAGTTTAGCACAGATACGCAGTATTTT.

This chain uses TRBV7-9 with TRBJ2-2, with D perhaps TRBD2 (6 bases). The germline V gene has CDR1 SEHNR and CDR2 FQNEAQ (reference sequence). Trimming took 0 bases from V and 0 from J, leaving 8 bases between them. CDR3 length: 16 residues. The CDR3 DNA reads as TGTGCCAGCAGCTTAGCGGAGGGGCCGAACACCGGGGAGCTGTTTTTT. Its translation is CASSLAEGPNTGELFF.

For this clone: The sample has other DNA sequences that encode this CDR3 too. The rearrangement joins TRBV28 to TRBJ2-5; D uncertain. Between the trimmed V and J ends, which lost 3 bases and 5 bases, there was a span of 7 bases. The CDR3 totals 12 residues. Germline CDR1 reads MDHEN; CDR2 reads SYDVKM. CDR3 in amino acids: CASSLMRETQYF. CDR3 coding DNA: TGTGCCAGCAGTTTGATGAGGGAGACCCAGTACTTC.

V usage is TRBV19 and J usage is TRBJ2-5, with 10 nucleotides matching TRBD2. This CDR3 region has 16 residues. With V trimmed by 5 bases and J by 5 bases, 11 bases remained unmatched. Germline V gives CDR1 LNHDA, CDR2 SQIVND (reference sequence). The CDR3 is CASSRVASGSKETQYF. The CDR3 DNA sequence: TGTGCCAGTAGTCGTGTGGCTAGCGGGAGTAAGGAGACCCAGTACTTC.

V gene TRBV5-1 combines with J gene TRBJ1-6; perhaps TRBD1 as D (6 bases). The germline V gene encodes CDR1 SGHRS and CDR2 YFSETQ. Deletions cut 3 bases from V and 10 bases from J, with 17 bases between. The CDR3 sequence is 15 residues long. CDR3 sequence: CASSSGTRGGSPLHF. The CDR3 DNA reads as TGCGCCAGCAGCTCCGGGACCAGGGGTGGCTCACCCCTCCACTTT.

The V and J genes are TRBV5-1 and TRBJ2-2, with 10 bases aligning to TRBD2. The CDR3 has 18 residues. V gave up 6 bases and J gave up 0 bases; unmatched junction bases: 11. Per the germline V gene, CDR1 is SGHRS and CDR2 is YFSETQ. This chain's CDR3 is CASTTLASGSSNTGELFF. The CDR3 nucleotides are TGCGCCAGCACCACACTTGCTAGCGGGAGTTCGAACACCGGGGAGCTGTTTTTT.

This clone has more than one count but fewer than ten. The chain links TRBV20-1 to TRBJ2-7; D unresolved. This CDR3 has 11 amino acids. Trimming removed 5 bases from V and 7 bases from J, with 12 bases in between. Germline CDR1 is DFQATT and CDR2 is SNEGSKA (reference sequence). CDR3: CSAWVLGEQYF. As DNA, the CDR3 is TGCAGTGCTTGGGTCCTCGGGGAGCAGTACTTC.

The CDR3: CAIWRDREGGYTF. CDR3 bases: TGTGCCATCTGGAGGGACAGGGAGGGTGGCTACACCTTC. J is TRBJ1-2 and V is TRBV10-3, with TRBD1 matching over 9 bases. The germline V gene encodes CDR1 ENHRY and CDR2 SYGVKD. V lost 8 bases to trimming and J lost 7 bases; unmatched junction nucleotides: 8. CDR3 length equals 13 residues.

This rearrangement joins TRBV7-6 to TRBJ2-5; no definite D call. Germline assignment: CDR1 SGHVS and CDR2 FNYEAQ. V dropped 5 bases and J dropped 1 base, with 20 bases sitting between them. The CDR3 loop spans 17 amino acids. CDR3 DNA: TGTGCCAGCAGCCCCTTTGGCGGCACCGGCGTCCAAGAGACCCAGTACTTC. It specifies CASSPFGGTGVQETQYF.

This clone has more than one count but fewer than ten. The rearrangement uses TRBV27 and TRBJ2-7; 16 nucleotides line up with TRBD2. The CDR3 is made up of 17 amino acids. Trimming removed 3 bases from V and 5 bases from J; junction bases left unmatched: 7. The germline CDR1 and CDR2 sequences are MNHEY and SMNVEV (reference sequence). The CDR3 DNA follows: TGTGCCAGCAGTTTCCCTGGGACTAGCGGGAGGGTGAACGAGCAGTACTTC. Amino acids: CASSFPGTSGRVNEQYF.

This clone has a handful of counts. The chain combines TRBV6-6 with TRBJ2-7; D is unclear. Germline loops: CDR1 MNHNY, CDR2 SVGAGI (reference sequence). The CDR3 is 14 amino acids. Trimming took 4 bases from V and 0 from J, leaving 10 bases between them. CDR3 DNA: TGTGCCAGCAGTTCTGCGCGGAGCTCCTACGAGCAGTACTTC. Protein sequence: CASSSARSSYEQYF.

This clone came up a few times. The chain recombines TRBV10-3 with TRBJ2-7; a weak D match, TRBD1 (5 bases). Per the germline V gene, CDR1 is ENHRY and CDR2 is SYGVKD. V lost 10 bases, J lost 4 bases, and 14 bases lay in between. CDR3 size: 12 residues. The CDR3 nucleotides read TGTGCCACTGAGCAGGGTGGGTACGAGCAGTACTTC. As protein: CATEQGGYEQYF.